The 3 T cell receptor beta chains in this list originate from one sample, sequenced in a study of PD-L1 blockade in urothelial cancer. Sequencing used immunoSEQ multiplex PCR; TCRdb keeps in-frame clones, though not all of them. The repertoire consists of about 45,000 clones, with 70% to 90% occurring once and the leading ten covering around 3.9%. Sample: PBMCs, taken around atezolizumab (anti-PD-L1) treatment. These TCRs come from a man aged 80 or over with urothelial cancer.

V usage is TRBV5-7 and J usage is TRBJ1-2; D call uncertain. TRBV5-7 is an ORF; its function is uncertain. Trimming took off 7 bases at V and 2 bases at J, with 3 bases between the two ends. The CDR3 loop spans 10 amino acids. The CDR3 is CASQNYGYTF. CDR3 nucleotide sequence: TGTGCCAGCCAGAACTATGGCTACACCTTC.

This chain links TRBV7-6 with TRBJ2-1, with 8 nucleotides matching TRBD2. V lost 1 base and J lost 6; bases outside the gene matches: 8. The CDR3 is made up of 16 amino acids. The V gene's germline CDR1 is SGHVS and CDR2 FNYEAQ. The CDR3 spells CASSLEWGSGVNEQFF. CDR3 nucleotide sequence: TGTGCCAGCAGCTTAGAATGGGGTAGCGGGGTCAATGAGCAGTTCTTC.

The chain recombines TRBV30 with TRBJ2-3, with 8 positions matching TRBD2. This CDR3 spans 13 amino acids. V was pared by 1 base and J by 6 bases, with 3 bases of the junction left unmatched. The germline CDR1 and CDR2 sequences are GTSNPN and SVGIG (reference sequence). This chain's CDR3 is CAWSGVAGDTQYF. CDR3 bases: TGTGCCTGGAGTGGTGTAGCGGGGGATACGCAGTATTTT.